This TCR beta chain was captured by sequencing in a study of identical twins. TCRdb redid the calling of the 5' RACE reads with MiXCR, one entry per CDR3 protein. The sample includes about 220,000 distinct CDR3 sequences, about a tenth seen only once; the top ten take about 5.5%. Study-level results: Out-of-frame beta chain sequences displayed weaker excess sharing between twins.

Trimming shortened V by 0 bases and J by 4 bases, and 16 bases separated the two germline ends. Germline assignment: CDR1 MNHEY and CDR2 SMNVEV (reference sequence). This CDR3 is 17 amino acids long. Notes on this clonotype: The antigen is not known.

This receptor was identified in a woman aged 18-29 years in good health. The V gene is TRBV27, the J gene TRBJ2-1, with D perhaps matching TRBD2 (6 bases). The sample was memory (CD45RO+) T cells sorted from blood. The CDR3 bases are TGTGCCAGCAGTTTATCGCTTGCGGCGGGGCAATACAATGAGCAGTTCTTC. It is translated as CASSLSLAAGQYNEQFF.